This TCR beta chain was identified in a study of blood T cell repertoires in COVID-19. Study summary: The United States, Italy and Spain provided the acute and convalescent COVID-19 samples.

This CDR3 comprises 15 residues. CDR1 and CDR2 from the germline V gene are SGHRS and YFSETQ. The germline V and J ends were trimmed by 1 base and 2 bases, with 12 bases remaining between them. This table comes from immunoSEQ multiplex PCR, and its TCRdb copy is limited to in-frame clones, with some not included. This sample has 150,000 to 200,000 clones, with about 85% found just once. The genes are TRBV5-1 and TRBJ2-5, with a weak D call TRBD1 (5 bases). Sequenced material: peripheral blood. The receptor was derived from a woman between 45 and 65 years old with COVID-19, enrolled during active disease. CDR3 in amino acids: CASSLRPGNQETQYF. CDR3 sequence (DNA): TGCGCCAGCAGCTTGCGGCCAGGGAATCAAGAGACCCAGTACTTC. Using reference TRBV5-1 and TRBJ2-5 for the parts outside the CDR3, the full variable domain is KAGVTQTPRYLIKTRGQQVTLSCSPISGHRSVSWYQQTPGQGLQFLFEYFSETQRNKGNFPGRFSGRQFSNSRSEMNVSTLELGDSALYLCASSLRPGNQETQYFGPGTRLLVL.